This T cell receptor beta chain stems from a study of metastatic and nonmetastatic thyroid tumors. TCRdb re-clonotyped the PCR reads through MiXCR. This table has 13,000 or so clones, under 30% appearing once. This clone was seen a few times. Its cognate antigen is unknown. One junction end disagrees with the germline gene, perhaps due to a read error. Additional DNA sequences in this sample encode the identical CDR3. No treatment of any kind had been given to any patient before thyroid surgery. Study-level results: Relative to benign nodules, malignant thyroid tumors were reportedly characterized by significantly elevated TCR beta diversity in blood and tumor.

The CDR3 runs 15 residues. Germline lookup yields CDR1 SGHAT and CDR2 FQNNGV. The chain has TRBV11-2 and TRBJ2-7; TRBD2 matches 12 bases. Sequenced material: tumor tissue. The receptor was isolated from a female donor with papillary thyroid cancer or a benign thyroid nodule (not recorded which). Some clones in this sample may be carry-over from other donors' samples. CDR3 sequence reads: CASRQLAGGSDEQYF. DNA of the CDR3: TGTGCCAGCAGACAACTAGCGGGAGGAAGTGACGAGCAATACTTC.